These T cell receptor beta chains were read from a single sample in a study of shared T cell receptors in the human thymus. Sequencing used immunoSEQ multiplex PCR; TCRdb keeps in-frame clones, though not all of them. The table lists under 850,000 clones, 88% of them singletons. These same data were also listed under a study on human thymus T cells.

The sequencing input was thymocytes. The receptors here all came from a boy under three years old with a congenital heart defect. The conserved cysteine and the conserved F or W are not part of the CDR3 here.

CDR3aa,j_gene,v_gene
ASTRGHRTDTQY,TRBJ2-3,TRBV7-2
ASSYSRQGASYEQY,TRBJ2-7,TRBV6-5
ASSSDRDPGTQY,TRBJ2-5,TRBV6-5
ATSRDGEPSSYEQY,TRBJ2-7,TRBV15
ASSHPGGRRVKY,TRBJ2-4,TRBV5-8
ASRAPGMPSGAV,TRBJ2-1,TRBV7-9
ASSVAPRDYLPTDTQY,TRBJ2-3,TRBV9
ASSILLAGGKSEQF,TRBJ2-1,TRBV7-8
ASSLETFRGGGETQY,TRBJ2-5,TRBV5-4
ASSLGGGQGEDEQY,TRBJ2-7,TRBV5-4
ASSPKGDKNTEAF,TRBJ1-1,TRBV21-1
ASSQDRGTNIQY,TRBJ2-4,TRBV4-3
ASSHKLALGQNTGELF,TRBJ2-2,TRBV23-1
ASSFSNSGMNTEAF,TRBJ1-1,TRBV12-1
ASSLRGSHTYEQY,TRBJ2-7,TRBV27
ASRPDRDPGNTIY,TRBJ1-3,TRBV5-1
ASSEGTNSGNTIY,TRBJ1-3,TRBV6-1
ASRCDGANVLT,TRBJ2-6,TRBV27
ASKTSGTGVFNTEAF,TRBJ1-1,TRBV5-4
ASRSGPGDQPQH,TRBJ1-5,TRBV6-5
AIGLIAGGRDEQF,TRBJ2-1,TRBV11-1
ASSGRKAGETQY,TRBJ2-5,TRBV27
ASSEDPRGPTGELF,TRBJ2-2,TRBV28
ASSPPSSAYNEQF,TRBJ2-1,TRBV19
SVERAGDPYEQY,TRBJ2-7,TRBV29-1
ASSLGSSQY,TRBJ2-4,TRBV18
ASSQASDRGKLPSYEQY,TRBJ2-7,TRBV4-3
ASSGQGGEQY,TRBJ2-7,TRBV25-1
ASSYRTSVLHEQF,TRBJ2-1,TRBV6-5
ASGPQNCEAF,TRBJ1-1,TRBV28
ASGRAGGPGETQY,TRBJ2-5,TRBV13
AHEPGNHNEQF,TRBJ2-1,TRBV28
ASSAPRLDYGYT,TRBJ1-2,TRBV19
ASSFRRPYSNQPQH,TRBJ1-5,TRBV5-8
ASSPQREALTDTQY,TRBJ2-3,TRBV11-2
ASSPTGGGNEQF,TRBJ2-1,TRBV11-2
ASSGQGASYEQY,TRBJ2-7,TRBV6-1
ASSAVLLSGNTIY,TRBJ1-3,TRBV7-3
ASSSPSGRDTDTQY,TRBJ2-3,TRBV27
ASSAVAAQETQY,TRBJ2-5,TRBV2
ASSQDRVVREGLHEGEF,TRBJ2-1,TRBV4-2